One sample yielded the 5 T cell receptor beta chains listed below, sequenced in a study of blood T cell repertoires in COVID-19. Here immunoSEQ multiplex PCR was the method, and the copy in TCRdb shows in-frame clones only, minus some. The sample holds over 150,000 clones, roughly 84% seen once. Sequenced sample: peripheral blood. The receptors here all came from a man at least 80 years old with COVID-19, enrolled during active disease.

The chain links TRBV6-5 to TRBJ1-1, with 8 bases fitting TRBD1. V lost 7 bases and J lost 4; bases outside the gene matches: 8. CDR1 is MNHEY and CDR2 is SVGAGI in the germline V gene. The CDR3 loop spans 14 amino acids. CDR3 loop: CASTGTGSITEAFF. CDR3 nucleotide sequence: TGTGCCAGCACCGGGACAGGAAGTATCACTGAAGCTTTCTTT.

The chain couples TRBV9 to TRBJ2-1; 13 bases fit TRBD2. Germline V gene sequence: CDR1 SGDLS, CDR2 YYNGEE. J lost 0 bases, V lost 4 bases, and 10 bases had no gene match. The CDR3 extends over 19 amino acids. The CDR3 sequence is CASSSSGTSGISSYNEQFF. In DNA form, the CDR3 reads TGTGCCAGCAGCTCATCCGGGACTAGCGGGATCAGCTCCTACAATGAGCAGTTCTTC.

V gene TRBV3-1 (or the pseudogene TRBV3-2) combines with J gene TRBJ1-2, with a weak D call TRBD1 (5 bases). V lost 5 bases and J lost 3, with 16 bases in between. Per the germline V gene, CDR1 is LGHDT and CDR2 is YNNKEL (reference sequence). The CDR3 covers 15 residues. CDR3 loop: CASSEGEGRDYGYTF. CDR3 in DNA: TGTGCCAGCAGCGAAGGGGAGGGTAGGGACTATGGCTACACCTTC.

This sequence joins TRBV5-4 and TRBJ2-4; D gene unclear. The germline V gene encodes CDR1 SGHNT and CDR2 YYREEE (reference sequence). The CDR3 extends over 14 amino acids. Trimming pared 0 bases from V and 6 bases from J, leaving 10 bases between. CDR3 loop: CASSLVGSPNIQYF. The CDR3 nucleotides are TGTGCCAGCAGCTTGGTGGGCAGCCCAAACATTCAGTACTTC.

CDR3 DNA: TGCGCCAGCAGCCCCGACAGTCTTGGGGGGTATGGCTACACCTTC. The encoded protein is CASSPDSLGGYGYTF. This chain uses TRBV5-1 with TRBJ1-2; TRBD1 might be the D (5 bases). V lost 4 bases and J lost 5, with 18 bases in between. This CDR3 contains 15 residues. Germline-derived CDR1 and CDR2 are SGHRS and YFSETQ.